These 26 T cell receptor beta chains share one sample of origin, sequenced in a study of memory CD4+ T cells and cytomegalovirus serostatus. Single viable CD3+CD4+CD8-CD45RO+ cells were sorted as the memory CD4+ T cells. Profiled with immunoSEQ multiplex PCR; TCRdb holds only in-frame clones, not every one. The table includes some 54,000 clones, about three quarters detected once. The sequenced material came from memory CD4+ T cells from blood. The receptors were gathered from an adult in good health and CMV-seropositive.

This sequence joins TRBV6-5 and TRBJ1-2, with a possible D match to TRBD1 (5 bases). CDR1 and CDR2 from the germline V gene are MNHEY and SVGAGI. V was pared by 5 bases and J by 5 bases, with 18 bases between. This CDR3 contains 15 residues. The CDR3 DNA is TGTGCCAGCAGTCAGTCGGGACGGAGATCTTATGGCTACACCTTC. It encodes CASSQSGRRSYGYTF.

The V gene is TRBV6-1, the J gene TRBJ1-3, with D hard to call. This CDR3 is 18 amino acids long. Trimming shortened V by 0 bases and J by 0 bases, and 15 bases separated the two germline ends. Looked up from germline, CDR1 is MNHNS and CDR2 is SASEGT. The CDR3, as DNA: TGTGCCAGCAGTGAAGCGCGGATTAGGGCCAGCTCTGGAAACACCATATATTTT. Its translation is CASSEARIRASSGNTIYF.

The chain uses TRBV11-3 and TRBJ2-2; no clear D gene. The V gene's germline CDR1 is SGHNT and CDR2 YENEEA. With 4 bases removed from V and 6 bases from J, the gap between germline ends came to 15 bases. CDR3 length: 15 amino acids. The CDR3 region has the DNA TGTGCCAGCAGCTACTCGGGTGCTGTGGCCGGGGAGCTGTTTTTT. The encoded protein is CASSYSGAVAGELFF.

The chain uses TRBV2 and TRBJ1-6; 8 nucleotides match TRBD1. Unmatched junction bases numbered 14, after V lost 3 bases and J lost 10 bases. CDR1 and CDR2 (germline): SNHLY, FYNNEI. This CDR3 contains 17 residues. Here the CDR3 DNA reads TGTGCCAGCAGTGAGAGCGGGCAGGGGGCGCGAGGGTCACCCCTCCACTTT. This encodes CASSESGQGARGSPLHF. Using reference TRBV2 and TRBJ1-6 for the parts outside the CDR3, the full variable domain is EPEVTQTPSHQVTQMGQEVILRCVPISNHLYFYWYRQILGQKVEFLVSFYNNEISEKSEIFDDQFSVERPDGSNFTLKIRSTKLEDSAMYFCASSESGQGARGSPLHFGNGTRLTVT.

The chain employs TRBV2 and TRBJ2-3; 10 bases map to TRBD1. Germline values: CDR1 SNHLY, CDR2 FYNNEI. The trim removed 6 bases at V and 4 bases at J, leaving 7 bases unmatched. The CDR3 is 15 amino acids. In DNA form, the CDR3 reads TGTGCCAGCAGGATGACAGGGGGCAGGGCAGATACGCAGTATTTT. It specifies CASRMTGGRADTQYF. Complete variable domain (other parts from reference TRBV2 and TRBJ2-3): EPEVTQTPSHQVTQMGQEVILRCVPISNHLYFYWYRQILGQKVEFLVSFYNNEISEKSEIFDDQFSVERPDGSNFTLKIRSTKLEDSAMYFCASRMTGGRADTQYFGPGTRLTVL.

CDR3 sequence reads: CAISESPGLTGELFF. The DNA for the CDR3 is TGTGCCATCAGTGAGTCTCCAGGACTCACCGGGGAGCTGTTTTTT. The chain is built from TRBV10-3 and TRBJ2-2; weak D call: TRBD2 (5 bases). CDR1 and CDR2 (germline): ENHRY, SYGVKD. The CDR3 is 15 residues long. V was clipped by 0 bases and J by 4 bases, with 9 bases between them.

The chain couples TRBV7-8 to TRBJ2-1, with 13 bases aligning to TRBD2. Germline CDR1 is SGHVS and CDR2 is FQNEAQ. The CDR3 has 17 residues. With V trimmed by 5 bases and J by 5 bases, 9 bases remained unmatched. CDR3 sequence (DNA): TGTGCCAGCAGCCCCCACGCGGGACTAGCGGGGAACAATGAGCAGTTCTTC. Translation gives CASSPHAGLAGNNEQFF.

A word on this clone: At one boundary the junction diverges from the germline segment, which might be a read error. The chain employs TRBV10-2 and TRBJ1-1; D unclear. Per the germline V gene, CDR1 is WSHSY and CDR2 is SAAADI. The CDR3 covers 11 residues. The DNA of the CDR3 is TGCGCCAGCGGTGAGTACACTGAAGCTTTCTTT. As protein: CASGEYTEAFF.

J is TRBJ1-6 and V is TRBV27, with TRBD1 as a possible D gene (5 bases). Germline CDR1 and CDR2: MNHEY and SMNVEV (reference sequence). CDR3 length equals 17 residues. Trimming removed 2 bases from V and 0 bases from J, with 11 bases in between. CDR3 coding DNA: TGTGCCAGCAGTTTAGTGGGACGGAGCTCCTATAATTCACCCCTCCACTTT. Its protein is CASSLVGRSSYNSPLHF.

Only a few counts were recorded for this clone. The chain links TRBV30 to TRBJ1-1; no firm D call. Trimming shortened V by 0 bases and J by 2 bases, and 7 bases separated the two germline ends. Germline V gene sequence: CDR1 GTSNPN, CDR2 SVGIG (reference sequence). The CDR3 covers 13 residues. This CDR3 is CAWSVNRNTEAFF. The CDR3 DNA follows: TGTGCCTGGAGTGTGAACAGAAACACTGAAGCTTTCTTT.

This chain links TRBV18 with TRBJ2-1; 7 positions agree with TRBD1. The ends lost 3 bases at V and 12 bases at J; junction bases unmatched: 20. CDR3 length: 17 residues. Germline V gene data show CDR1 as KGHSH and CDR2 as LQKENI. CDR3 sequence: CASSPILTGSGASGQFF. The CDR3 nucleotides read TGTGCCAGCTCACCTATTCTGACAGGGAGTGGGGCGAGCGGGCAGTTCTTC. Supplemented by reference TRBV18 and TRBJ2-1, the full variable domain reads NAGVMQNPRHLVRRRGQEARLRCSPMKGHSHVYWYRQLPEEGLKFMVYLQKENIIDESGMPKERFSAEFPKEGPSILRIQQVVRGDSAAYFCASSPILTGSGASGQFFGPGTRLTVL.

This clone occurred a few times. The V call is TRBV9, the J call TRBJ2-1; 11 bases align to TRBD2. Germline V gene data show CDR1 as SGDLS and CDR2 as YYNGEE. The CDR3 is 16 residues long. The V and J ends lost 6 bases and 3 bases, in that order; junction bases with no gene match: 8. The CDR3 reads CASTPPGTSGYNEQFF. The CDR3 DNA sequence: TGTGCCAGCACCCCCCCCGGGACTAGCGGCTACAATGAGCAGTTCTTC.

This chain joins TRBV11-1 and TRBJ2-5; the match to TRBD1 covers 11 bases. CDR1 SGHAT and CDR2 FQDESV come from the germline V gene (reference sequence). The CDR3 is 16 residues long. With 5 bases clipped from V and 4 bases from J, the junction kept 9 bases outside the gene matches. The CDR3: CASSQNGQGARETQYF. The CDR3 nucleotides are TGTGCCAGCAGCCAAAACGGACAGGGGGCGCGAGAGACCCAGTACTTC.

The CDR3: CASSLERFGRAYNEQFF. CDR3 coding DNA: TGTGCCAGCAGCTTGGAAAGGTTCGGGAGGGCCTACAATGAGCAGTTCTTC. This chain links TRBV5-6 with TRBJ2-1; 8 bases are shared with TRBD2. Looked up from germline, CDR1 is SGHDT and CDR2 is YYEEEE. CDR3 length: 17 amino acids. V was clipped by 0 bases and J by 2 bases; unmatched bases: 7.

The chain has TRBV7-8 and TRBJ2-7, with D perhaps matching TRBD2 (5 bases). CDR3 length: 14 amino acids. CDR1 is SGHVS, CDR2 FQNEAQ, per germline. V was pared by 4 bases and J by 2 bases, with 12 bases between. CDR3 protein: CASSSRVGAYEQYF. The CDR3 DNA sequence: TGTGCCAGCAGCTCCCGGGTGGGAGCCTACGAGCAGTACTTC.

J is TRBJ1-1 and V is TRBV12-1. TRBV12-1 is termed a pseudogene. The CDR3 runs 12 residues. The CDR3 sequence is CASSFVGVEAFF. For the CDR3, the DNA is TGTGCCAGCAGCTTTGTGGGGGTTGAAGCTTTCTTT.

This clone appeared a single time. V gene TRBV30 combines with J gene TRBJ1-6, with 8 bases fitting TRBD1. The V segment lost 0 bases and the J segment 13 bases; nucleotides outside the gene matches: 11. Germline V gene sequence: CDR1 GTSNPN, CDR2 SVGIG (reference sequence). CDR3 size: 15 residues. The CDR3 DNA reads TGTGCCTGGAGTGTATCTGCAGGGGGCGATCCCCCCCTCCACTTT. This codes for CAWSVSAGGDPPLHF.

DNA for the CDR3: TGTGCCAGCAGCCCCAACCGGGCCGCCCAGGGCTACACCTTC. Encoded protein: CASSPNRAAQGYTF. The chain combines TRBV7-2 with TRBJ1-2; D not resolved. Germline CDR1 SGHTA, CDR2 FQGNSA. V lost 5 bases, J lost 8 bases, and 18 bases lay in between. The CDR3 consists of 14 residues.

CDR3: CAWSVDSGNTIYF. The CDR3 coding sequence is TGTGCCTGGAGTGTAGACTCTGGAAACACCATATATTTT. The J gene is TRBJ1-3, the V gene TRBV30; unclear D gene. The CDR3 is made up of 13 amino acids. V was shortened by 0 bases and J by 0 bases, with 3 bases between the two germline ends. CDR1 is GTSNPN and CDR2 is SVGIG in the germline V gene (reference sequence).

This sequence joins TRBV2 and TRBJ1-4; 8 positions match TRBD1. Germline-derived CDR1 and CDR2 are SNHLY and FYNNEI. V was clipped by 4 bases and J by 7 bases; unmatched bases: 8. CDR3 length: 15 amino acids. In DNA, the CDR3 is TGTGCCAGCAGTGGCCGACAGGGGAGAAGTGAAAAACTGTTTTTT. It yields the protein CASSGRQGRSEKLFF.

The V call is TRBV19, the J call TRBJ1-2, with a possible D match to TRBD1 (5 bases). V was trimmed by 4 bases and J by 5 bases, leaving 26 bases between them. CDR1 is LNHDA, CDR2 SQIVND, per germline (reference sequence). This CDR3 is 18 amino acids long. DNA of the CDR3: TGTGCCAGTAGTAGCAACCGGGACCCAAGTGTCGTTCAATATGGCTACACCTTC. Protein: CASSSNRDPSVVQYGYTF.

The rearrangement links TRBV11-1 to TRBJ2-7; no reliable D call. This CDR3 spans 17 amino acids. The germline V and J ends were trimmed by 1 base and 2 bases, with 18 bases remaining between them. Germline V lookup: CDR1 SGHAT, CDR2 FQDESV (reference sequence). CDR3 in amino acids: CASSLVPGQVSTYEQYF. The CDR3 DNA reads TGTGCCAGCAGCTTAGTCCCCGGGCAGGTCTCAACCTACGAGCAGTACTTC.

The chain has TRBV27 and TRBJ2-1; 8 bases are shared with TRBD1. CDR3 size: 17 residues. Trimming took 6 bases from V and 0 from J; bases not matched to a gene: 10. The germline V gene encodes CDR1 MNHEY and CDR2 SMNVEV (reference sequence). The CDR3 region is CASSSRQGWGSYNEQFF. DNA of the CDR3: TGTGCCAGCAGCTCTCGACAGGGGTGGGGCTCCTACAATGAGCAGTTCTTC.

The V and J genes are TRBV29-1 and TRBJ1-1, with D uncertain. Germline V gene data show CDR1 as SQVTM and CDR2 as ANQGSEA. Trimming stripped 6 bases from V and 1 base from J, with 12 bases between. The CDR3 length is 13 residues. The CDR3 sequence: CSVRWGGNTEAFF. In DNA form, the CDR3 reads TGCAGCGTCCGTTGGGGAGGGAACACTGAAGCTTTCTTT.

The rearrangement uses TRBV7-3 and TRBJ2-1, with 11 bases fitting TRBD2. Germline assignment: CDR1 SGHTA and CDR2 FQGTGA. V lost 2 bases, J lost 6 bases, and 6 bases stayed unmatched. The CDR3 runs 16 residues. The CDR3 is CASSLAGTSGLNEQFF. CDR3 sequence (DNA): TGTGCCAGCAGCTTAGCCGGGACTAGCGGACTCAATGAGCAGTTCTTC.

The V and J genes are TRBV4-1 and TRBJ2-3, with 9 bases lining up with TRBD1. The CDR3 has 18 residues. V shed 4 bases, J shed 2 bases, and the junction held 13 bases outside the gene matches. The V gene's germline CDR1 is MGHRA and CDR2 YSYEKL. CDR3 loop: CASSRAEFGTGNTDTQYF. The DNA of the CDR3 is TGCGCCAGCAGCCGAGCTGAATTCGGGACAGGGAACACAGATACGCAGTATTTT.